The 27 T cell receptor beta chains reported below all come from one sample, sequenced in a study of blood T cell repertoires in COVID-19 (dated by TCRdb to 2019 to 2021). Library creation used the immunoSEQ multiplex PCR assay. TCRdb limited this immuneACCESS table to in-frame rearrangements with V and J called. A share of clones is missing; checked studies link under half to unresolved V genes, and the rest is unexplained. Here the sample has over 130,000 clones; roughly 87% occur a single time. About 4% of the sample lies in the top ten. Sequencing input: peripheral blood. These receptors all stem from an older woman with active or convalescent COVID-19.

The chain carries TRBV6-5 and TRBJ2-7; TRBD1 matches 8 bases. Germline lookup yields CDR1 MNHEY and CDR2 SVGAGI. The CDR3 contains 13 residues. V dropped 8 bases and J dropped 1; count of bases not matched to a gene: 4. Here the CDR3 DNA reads TGTGCCAGCTCCGGACAGGGATCCTACGAGCAGTACTTC. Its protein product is CASSGQGSYEQYF.

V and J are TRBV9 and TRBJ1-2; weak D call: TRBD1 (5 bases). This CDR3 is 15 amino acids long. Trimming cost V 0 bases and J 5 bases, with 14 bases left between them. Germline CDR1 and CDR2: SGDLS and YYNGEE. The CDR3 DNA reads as TGTGCCAGCAGCGTAGACCCCGGAGCAGGGTATGGCTACACCTTC. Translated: CASSVDPGAGYGYTF.

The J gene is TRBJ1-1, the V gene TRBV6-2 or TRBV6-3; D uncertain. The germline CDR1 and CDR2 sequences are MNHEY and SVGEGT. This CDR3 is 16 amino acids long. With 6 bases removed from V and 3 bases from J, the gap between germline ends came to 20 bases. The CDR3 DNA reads TGTGCCAGCAGCAAGGCGGGCCTAACAGAAGACACTGAAGCTTTCTTT. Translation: CASSKAGLTEDTEAFF.

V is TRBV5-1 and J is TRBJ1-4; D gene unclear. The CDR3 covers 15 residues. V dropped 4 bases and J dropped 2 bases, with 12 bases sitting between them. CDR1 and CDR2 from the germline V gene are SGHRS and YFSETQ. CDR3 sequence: CASSLGGRTNEKLFF. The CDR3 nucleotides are TGCGCCAGCAGCCTCGGTGGCAGGACTAATGAAAAACTGTTTTTT.

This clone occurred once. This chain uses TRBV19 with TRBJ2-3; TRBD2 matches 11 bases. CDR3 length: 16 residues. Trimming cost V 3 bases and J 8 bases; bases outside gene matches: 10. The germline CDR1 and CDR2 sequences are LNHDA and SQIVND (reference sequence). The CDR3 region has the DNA TGTGCCAGTAGTATCCCTAGCGGGGGGCCGGGCGGTACGCAGTATTTT. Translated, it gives CASSIPSGGPGGTQYF.

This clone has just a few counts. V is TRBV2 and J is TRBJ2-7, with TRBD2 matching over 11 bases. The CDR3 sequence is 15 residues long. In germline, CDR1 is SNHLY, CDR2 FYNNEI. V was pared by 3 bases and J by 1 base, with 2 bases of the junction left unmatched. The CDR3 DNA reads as TGTGCCAGCAGTGATGTAGCGGGGGGGTCCTACGAGCAGTACTTC. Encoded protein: CASSDVAGGSYEQYF.

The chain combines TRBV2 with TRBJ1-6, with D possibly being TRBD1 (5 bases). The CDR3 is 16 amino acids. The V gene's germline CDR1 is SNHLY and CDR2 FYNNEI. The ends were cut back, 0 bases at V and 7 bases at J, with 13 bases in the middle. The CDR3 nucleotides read TGTGCCAGCAGTGAAGCAGAGTTGGGGGGGAATTCACCCCTCCACTTT. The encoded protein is CASSEAELGGNSPLHF. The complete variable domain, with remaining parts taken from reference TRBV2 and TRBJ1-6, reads EPEVTQTPSHQVTQMGQEVILRCVPISNHLYFYWYRQILGQKVEFLVSFYNNEISEKSEIFDDQFSVERPDGSNFTLKIRSTKLEDSAMYFCASSEAELGGNSPLHFGNGTRLTVT.

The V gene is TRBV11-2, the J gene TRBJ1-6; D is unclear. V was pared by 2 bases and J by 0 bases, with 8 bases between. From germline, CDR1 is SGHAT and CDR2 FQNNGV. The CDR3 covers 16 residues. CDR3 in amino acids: CASSLSGSSYNSPLHF. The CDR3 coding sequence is TGTGCCAGCAGCTTAAGCGGGAGCTCCTATAATTCACCCCTCCACTTT.

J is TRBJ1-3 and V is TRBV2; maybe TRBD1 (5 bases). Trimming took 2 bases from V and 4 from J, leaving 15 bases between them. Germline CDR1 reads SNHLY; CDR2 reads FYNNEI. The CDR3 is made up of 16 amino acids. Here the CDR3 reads CASSERAGSLGNTIYF. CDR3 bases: TGTGCCAGCAGTGAAAGGGCAGGGTCCTTGGGAAACACCATATATTTT.

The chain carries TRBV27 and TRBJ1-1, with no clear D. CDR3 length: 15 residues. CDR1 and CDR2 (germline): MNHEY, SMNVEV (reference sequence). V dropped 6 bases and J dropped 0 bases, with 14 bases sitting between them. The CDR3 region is CASSQAQRMNTEAFF. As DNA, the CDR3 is TGTGCCAGCAGCCAGGCCCAACGAATGAACACTGAAGCTTTCTTT.

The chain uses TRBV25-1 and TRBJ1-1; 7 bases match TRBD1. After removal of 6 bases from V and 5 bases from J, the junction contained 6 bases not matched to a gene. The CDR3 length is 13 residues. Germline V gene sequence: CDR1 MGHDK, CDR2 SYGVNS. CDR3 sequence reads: CASRNRGWTEAFF. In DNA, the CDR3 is TGTGCCAGCAGGAACAGGGGATGGACTGAAGCTTTCTTT. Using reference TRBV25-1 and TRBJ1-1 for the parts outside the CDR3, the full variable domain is EADIYQTPRYLVIGTGKKITLECSQTMGHDKMYWYQQDPGMELHLIHYSYGVNSTEKGDLSSESTVSRIRTEHFPLTLESARPSHTSQYLCASRNRGWTEAFFGQGTRLTVV.

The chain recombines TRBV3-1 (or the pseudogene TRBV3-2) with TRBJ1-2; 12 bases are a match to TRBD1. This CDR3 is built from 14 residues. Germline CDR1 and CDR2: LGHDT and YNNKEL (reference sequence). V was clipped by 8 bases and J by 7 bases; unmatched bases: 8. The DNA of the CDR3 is TGTGCCAGCTCACGGGGACAGGGGGCGTCTGGCTACACCTTC. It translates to CASSRGQGASGYTF.

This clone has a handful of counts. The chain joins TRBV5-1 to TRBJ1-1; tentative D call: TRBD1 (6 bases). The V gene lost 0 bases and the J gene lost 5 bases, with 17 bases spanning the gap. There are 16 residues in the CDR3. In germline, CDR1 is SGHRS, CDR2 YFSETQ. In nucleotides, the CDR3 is TGCGCCAGCAGCTTGGCAGGTCGGGGGGCGCCTACTGAAGCTTTCTTT. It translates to CASSLAGRGAPTEAFF.

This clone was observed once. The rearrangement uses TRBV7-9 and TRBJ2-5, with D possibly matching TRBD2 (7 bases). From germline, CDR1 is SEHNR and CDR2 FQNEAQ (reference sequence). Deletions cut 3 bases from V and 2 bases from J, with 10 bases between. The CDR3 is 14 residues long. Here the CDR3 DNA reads TGTGCCAGCAGCTTGCGGGGGCGACAAGAGACCCAGTACTTC. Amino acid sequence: CASSLRGRQETQYF.

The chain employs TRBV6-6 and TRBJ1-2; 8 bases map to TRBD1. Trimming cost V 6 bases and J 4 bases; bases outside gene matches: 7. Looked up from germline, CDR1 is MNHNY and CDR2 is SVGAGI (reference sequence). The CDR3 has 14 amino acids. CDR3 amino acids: CASRIGQGGYGYTF. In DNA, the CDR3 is TGTGCCAGCAGAATAGGACAGGGAGGCTATGGCTACACCTTC.

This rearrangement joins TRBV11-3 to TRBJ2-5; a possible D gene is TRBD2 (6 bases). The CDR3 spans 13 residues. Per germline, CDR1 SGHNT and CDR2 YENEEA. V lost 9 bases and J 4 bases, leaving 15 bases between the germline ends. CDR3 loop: CASSLGGLETQYF. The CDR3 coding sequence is TGTGCCAGTTCTCTAGGAGGGCTAGAGACCCAGTACTTC.

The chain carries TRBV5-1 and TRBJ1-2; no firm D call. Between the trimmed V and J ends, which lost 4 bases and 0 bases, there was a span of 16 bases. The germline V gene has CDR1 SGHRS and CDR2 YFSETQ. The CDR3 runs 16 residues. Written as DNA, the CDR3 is TGCGCCAGCAGCGCGGACGGGAGAGCCTCTAACTATGGCTACACCTTC. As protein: CASSADGRASNYGYTF.

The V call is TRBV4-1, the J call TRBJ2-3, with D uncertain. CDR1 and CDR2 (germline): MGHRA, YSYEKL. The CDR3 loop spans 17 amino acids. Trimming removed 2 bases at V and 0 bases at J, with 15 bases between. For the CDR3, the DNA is TGCGCCAGCAGCCAAAGGTCGGGTCTCCTAAGCACAGATACGCAGTATTTT. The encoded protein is CASSQRSGLLSTDTQYF.

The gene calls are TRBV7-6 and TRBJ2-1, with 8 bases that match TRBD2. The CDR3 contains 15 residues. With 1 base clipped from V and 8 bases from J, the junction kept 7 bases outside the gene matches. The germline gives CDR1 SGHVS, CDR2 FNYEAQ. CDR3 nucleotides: TGTGCCAGCAGCTTAGGGGTCGAGCGGGGGCATGAGCAGTTCTTC. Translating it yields CASSLGVERGHEQFF.

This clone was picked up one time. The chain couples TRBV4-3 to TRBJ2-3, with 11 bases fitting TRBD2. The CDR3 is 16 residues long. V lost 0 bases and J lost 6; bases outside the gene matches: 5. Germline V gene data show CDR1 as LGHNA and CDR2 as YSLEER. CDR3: CASSQDFLAGGDTQYF. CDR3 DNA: TGCGCCAGCAGCCAAGATTTTCTAGCGGGGGGTGATACGCAGTATTTT.

The chain's CDR3 is CASSEWGHSFNEQFF. The CDR3, as DNA: TGCGCCAGCAGTGAATGGGGCCACTCTTTCAATGAGCAGTTCTTC. The chain joins TRBV10-1 to TRBJ2-1, with D tentatively TRBD1 (5 bases). Germline CDR1 WNHNN, CDR2 SYGVQD (reference sequence). V shed 3 bases and J shed 6 bases, with 15 bases lying between them. The CDR3 runs 15 residues.

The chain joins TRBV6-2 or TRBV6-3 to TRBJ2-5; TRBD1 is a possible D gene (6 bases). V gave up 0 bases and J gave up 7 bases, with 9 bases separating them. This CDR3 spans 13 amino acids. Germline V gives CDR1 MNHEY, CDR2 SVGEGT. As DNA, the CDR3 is TGTGCCAGCAGTTACTCGGGACATAGGACCCAGTACTTC. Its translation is CASSYSGHRTQYF.

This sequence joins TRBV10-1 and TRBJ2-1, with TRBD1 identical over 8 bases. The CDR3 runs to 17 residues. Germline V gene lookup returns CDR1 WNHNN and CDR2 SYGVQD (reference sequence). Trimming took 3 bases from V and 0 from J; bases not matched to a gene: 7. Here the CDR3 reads CASSESRTGTSYNEQFF. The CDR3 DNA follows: TGCGCCAGCAGTGAATCCCGGACAGGGACCTCCTACAATGAGCAGTTCTTC.

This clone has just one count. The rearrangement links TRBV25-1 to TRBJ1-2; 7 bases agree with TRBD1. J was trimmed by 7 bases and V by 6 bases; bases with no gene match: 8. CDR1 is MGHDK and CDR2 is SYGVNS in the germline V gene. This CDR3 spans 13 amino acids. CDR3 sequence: CASREGARSGYTF. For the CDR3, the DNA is TGTGCCAGCAGGGAGGGGGCCCGTAGTGGCTACACCTTC.

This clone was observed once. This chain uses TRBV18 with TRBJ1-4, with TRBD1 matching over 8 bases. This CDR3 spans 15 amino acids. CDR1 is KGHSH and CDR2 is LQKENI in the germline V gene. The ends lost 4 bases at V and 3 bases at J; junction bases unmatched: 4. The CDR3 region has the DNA TGTGCCAGCTCACAGGACAGGGTGGCTAATGAAAAACTGTTTTTT. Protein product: CASSQDRVANEKLFF.

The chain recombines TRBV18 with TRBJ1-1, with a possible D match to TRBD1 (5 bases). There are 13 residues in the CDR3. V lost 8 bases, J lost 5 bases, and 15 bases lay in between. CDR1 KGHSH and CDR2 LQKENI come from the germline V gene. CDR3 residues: CASLGGLATEAFF. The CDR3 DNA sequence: TGTGCCAGCCTTGGGGGACTCGCAACTGAAGCTTTCTTT.

CDR3 DNA sequence: TGTGCCAGCAGGGCAGGGGGAGACGGGGAGCTGTTTTTT. Its protein product is CASRAGGDGELFF. The J gene is TRBJ2-2, the V gene TRBV7-2, with 7 bases lining up with TRBD1. The CDR3 has 13 amino acids. With V trimmed by 6 bases and J by 7 bases, 5 bases remained unmatched. CDR1 is SGHTA, CDR2 FQGNSA, per germline. Using reference TRBV7-2 and TRBJ2-2 for the parts outside the CDR3, the full variable domain is GAGVSQSPSNKVTEKGKDVELRCDPISGHTALYWYRQSLGQGLEFLIYFQGNSAPDKSGLPSDRFSAERTGGSVSTLTIQRTQQEDSAVYLCASRAGGDGELFFGEGSRLTVL.